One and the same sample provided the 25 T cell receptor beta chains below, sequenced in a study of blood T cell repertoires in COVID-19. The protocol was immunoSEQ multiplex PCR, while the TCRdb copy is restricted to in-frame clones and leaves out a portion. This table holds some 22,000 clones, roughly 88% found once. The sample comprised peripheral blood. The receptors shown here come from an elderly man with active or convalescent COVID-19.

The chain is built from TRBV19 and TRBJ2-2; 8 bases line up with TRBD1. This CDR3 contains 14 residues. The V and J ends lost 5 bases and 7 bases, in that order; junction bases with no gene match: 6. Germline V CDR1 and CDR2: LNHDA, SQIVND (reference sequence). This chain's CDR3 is CASSPDREGGELFF. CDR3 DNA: TGTGCCAGTAGTCCGGACAGGGAAGGCGGGGAGCTGTTTTTT.

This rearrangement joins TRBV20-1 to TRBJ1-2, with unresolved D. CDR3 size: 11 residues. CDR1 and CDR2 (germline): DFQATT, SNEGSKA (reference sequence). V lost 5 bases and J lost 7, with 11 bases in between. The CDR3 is CSAYGVSGYTF. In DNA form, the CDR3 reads TGCAGTGCTTACGGGGTGAGTGGCTACACCTTC.

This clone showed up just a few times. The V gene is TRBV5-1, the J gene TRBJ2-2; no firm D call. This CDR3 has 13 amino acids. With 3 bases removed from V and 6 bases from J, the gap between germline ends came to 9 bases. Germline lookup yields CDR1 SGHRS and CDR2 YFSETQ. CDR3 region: CASSSLWSGELFF. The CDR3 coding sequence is TGCGCCAGCAGCTCGCTATGGTCCGGGGAGCTGTTTTTT.

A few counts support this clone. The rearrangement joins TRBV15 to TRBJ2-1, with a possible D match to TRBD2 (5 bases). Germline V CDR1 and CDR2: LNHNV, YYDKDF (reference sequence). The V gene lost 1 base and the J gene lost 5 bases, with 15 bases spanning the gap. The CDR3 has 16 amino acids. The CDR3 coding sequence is TGTGCCACCAGCAGAGGCTGGGGAGTTTATGACAATGAGCAGTTCTTC. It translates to CATSRGWGVYDNEQFF.

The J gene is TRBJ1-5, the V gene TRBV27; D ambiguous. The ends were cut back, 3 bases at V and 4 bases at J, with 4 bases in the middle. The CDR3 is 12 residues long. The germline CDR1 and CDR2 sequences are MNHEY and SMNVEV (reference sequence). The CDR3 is CASSFVNQPQHF. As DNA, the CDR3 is TGTGCCAGCAGTTTCGTGAATCAGCCCCAGCATTTT.

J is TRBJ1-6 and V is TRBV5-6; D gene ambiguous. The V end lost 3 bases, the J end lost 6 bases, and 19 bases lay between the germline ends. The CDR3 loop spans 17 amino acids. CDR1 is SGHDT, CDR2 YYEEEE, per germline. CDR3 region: CASSSGGAGRFNSPLHF. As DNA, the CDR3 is TGTGCCAGCAGCTCAGGAGGTGCGGGAAGATTTAATTCACCCCTCCACTTT.

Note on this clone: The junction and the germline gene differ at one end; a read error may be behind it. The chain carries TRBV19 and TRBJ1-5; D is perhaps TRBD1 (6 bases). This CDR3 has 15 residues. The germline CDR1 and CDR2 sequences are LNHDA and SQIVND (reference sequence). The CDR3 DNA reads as TGTGCCAGTAGCATAGGACAGATCCCCAATCAGCCCCAGCATTTT. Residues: CASSIGQIPNQPQHF.

This CDR3 reads CASSRTGLANSMGNEQFF. For the CDR3, the DNA is TGCGCCAGCAGCCGCACTGGACTAGCCAATTCTATGGGCAATGAGCAGTTCTTC. The chain has TRBV4-1 and TRBJ2-1, with 8 bases lining up with TRBD2. CDR3 length equals 18 residues. The germline V gene has CDR1 MGHRA and CDR2 YSYEKL. Trimming at V came to 4 bases and at J to 6 bases, leaving 17 bases not matched to a gene.

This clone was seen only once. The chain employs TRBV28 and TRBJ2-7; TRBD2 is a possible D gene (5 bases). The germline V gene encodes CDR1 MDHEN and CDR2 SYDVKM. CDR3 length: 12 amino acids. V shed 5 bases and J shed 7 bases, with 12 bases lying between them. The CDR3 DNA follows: TGTGCCAGCAGTCCCCCGAGGGAGGAGCAGTACTTC. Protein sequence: CASSPPREEQYF.

Here the CDR3 DNA reads TGTGCCAGCAGCCAGCCCATAGCGGGAAGGCAAGAGACCCAGTACTTC. Protein product: CASSQPIAGRQETQYF. The J gene is TRBJ2-5, the V gene TRBV4-2; TRBD2 aligns across 8 bases. Germline assignment: CDR1 LGHNA and CDR2 YNFKEQ. The ends lost 3 bases at V and 2 bases at J; junction bases unmatched: 8. The CDR3 is made up of 16 amino acids.

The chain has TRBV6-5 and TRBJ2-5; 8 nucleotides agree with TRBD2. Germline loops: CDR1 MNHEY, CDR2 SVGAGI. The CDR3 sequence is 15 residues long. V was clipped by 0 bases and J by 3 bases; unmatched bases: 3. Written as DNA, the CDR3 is TGTGCCAGCAGTTACTCGCGGGGGGTAAAAGAGACCCAGTACTTC. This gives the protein CASSYSRGVKETQYF.

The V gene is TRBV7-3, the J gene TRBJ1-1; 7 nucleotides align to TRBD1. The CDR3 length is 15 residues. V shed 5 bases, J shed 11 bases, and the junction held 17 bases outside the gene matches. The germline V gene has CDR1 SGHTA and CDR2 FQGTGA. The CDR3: CASSNQGGTGAGAFF. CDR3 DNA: TGTGCCAGCAGCAACCAAGGAGGTACAGGGGCTGGTGCTTTCTTT.

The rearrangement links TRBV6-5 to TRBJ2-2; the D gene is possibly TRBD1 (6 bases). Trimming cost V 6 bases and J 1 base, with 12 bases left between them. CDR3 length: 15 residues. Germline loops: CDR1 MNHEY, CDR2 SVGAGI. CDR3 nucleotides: TGTGCCAGCAGGGTCGACAGGCTGAACACCGGGGAGCTGTTTTTT. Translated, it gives CASRVDRLNTGELFF.

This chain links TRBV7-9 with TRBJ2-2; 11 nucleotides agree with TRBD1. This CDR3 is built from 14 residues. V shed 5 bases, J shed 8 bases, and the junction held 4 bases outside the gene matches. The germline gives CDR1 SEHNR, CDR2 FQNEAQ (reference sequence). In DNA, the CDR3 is TGTGCCAGCAGCCATGGACAGGGGGCAGGGGAGCTGTTTTTT. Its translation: CASSHGQGAGELFF.

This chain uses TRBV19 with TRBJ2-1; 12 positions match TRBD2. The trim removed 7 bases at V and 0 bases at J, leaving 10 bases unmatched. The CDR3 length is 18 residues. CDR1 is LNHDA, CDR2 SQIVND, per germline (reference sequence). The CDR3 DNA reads TGTGCCAGTACTACTAGCGGGGGGCCACGAAGCTCCTACAATGAGCAGTTCTTC. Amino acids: CASTTSGGPRSSYNEQFF. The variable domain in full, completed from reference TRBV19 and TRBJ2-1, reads DGGITQSPKYLFRKEGQNVTLSCEQNLNHDAMYWYRQDPGQGLRLIYYSQIVNDFQKGDIAEGYSVSREKKESFPLTVTSAQKNPTAFYLCASTTSGGPRSSYNEQFFGPGTRLTVL.

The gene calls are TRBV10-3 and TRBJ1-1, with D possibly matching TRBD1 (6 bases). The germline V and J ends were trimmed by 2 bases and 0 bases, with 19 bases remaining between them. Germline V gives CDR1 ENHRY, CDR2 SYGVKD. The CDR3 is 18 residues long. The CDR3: CAISERSPQTGMNTEAFF. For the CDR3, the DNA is TGTGCCATCAGTGAGCGAAGCCCTCAGACAGGAATGAACACTGAAGCTTTCTTT.

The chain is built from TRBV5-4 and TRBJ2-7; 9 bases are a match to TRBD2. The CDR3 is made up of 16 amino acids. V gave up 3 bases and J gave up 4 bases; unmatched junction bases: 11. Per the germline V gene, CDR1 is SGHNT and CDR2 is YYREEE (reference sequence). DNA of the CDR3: TGTGCCAGCAGCTCGGCGGGGGTAGCGGGAGAGTACGAGCAGTACTTC. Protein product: CASSSAGVAGEYEQYF. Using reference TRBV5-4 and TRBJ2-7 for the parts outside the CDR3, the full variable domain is ETGVTQSPTHLIKTRGQQVTLRCSSQSGHNTVSWYQQALGQGPQFIFQYYREEENGRGNFPPRFSGLQFPNYSSELNVNALELDDSALYLCASSSAGVAGEYEQYFGPGTRLTVT.

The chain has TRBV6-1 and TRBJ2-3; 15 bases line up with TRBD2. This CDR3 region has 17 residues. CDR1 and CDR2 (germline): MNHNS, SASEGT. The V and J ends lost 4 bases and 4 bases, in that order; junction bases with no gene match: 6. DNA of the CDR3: TGTGCCAGCAGTGTAGGACTAGCGGGGGGGCAGTCAGATACGCAGTATTTT. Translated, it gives CASSVGLAGGQSDTQYF.

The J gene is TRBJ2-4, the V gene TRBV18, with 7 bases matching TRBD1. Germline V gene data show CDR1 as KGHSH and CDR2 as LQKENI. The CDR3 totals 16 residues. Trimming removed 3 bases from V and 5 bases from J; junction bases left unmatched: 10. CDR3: CASSPLGTANQNIQYF. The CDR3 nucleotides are TGTGCCAGCTCACCCCTAGGGACAGCGAACCAAAACATTCAGTACTTC.

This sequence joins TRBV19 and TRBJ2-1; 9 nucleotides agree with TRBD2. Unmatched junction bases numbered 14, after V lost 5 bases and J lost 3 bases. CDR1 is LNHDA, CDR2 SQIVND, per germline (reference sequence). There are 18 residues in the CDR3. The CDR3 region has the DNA TGTGCCAGTAGTGGAGCGAGGGCTAGCGGGAACGACTACAATGAGCAGTTCTTC. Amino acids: CASSGARASGNDYNEQFF. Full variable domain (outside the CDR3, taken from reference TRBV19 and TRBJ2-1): DGGITQSPKYLFRKEGQNVTLSCEQNLNHDAMYWYRQDPGQGLRLIYYSQIVNDFQKGDIAEGYSVSREKKESFPLTVTSAQKNPTAFYLCASSGARASGNDYNEQFFGPGTRLTVL.

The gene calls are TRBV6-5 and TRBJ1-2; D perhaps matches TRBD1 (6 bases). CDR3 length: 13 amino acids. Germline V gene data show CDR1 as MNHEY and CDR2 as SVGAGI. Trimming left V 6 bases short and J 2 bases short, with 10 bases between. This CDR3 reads CASRGQLNYGYTF. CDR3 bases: TGTGCCAGCAGAGGACAGTTGAACTATGGCTACACCTTC.

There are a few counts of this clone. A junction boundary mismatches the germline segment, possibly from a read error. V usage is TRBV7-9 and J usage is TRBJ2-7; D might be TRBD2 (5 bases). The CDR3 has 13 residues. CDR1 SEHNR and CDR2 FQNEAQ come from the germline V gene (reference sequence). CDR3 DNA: TGTGCCAGCACCCGCCCTAGCTCCGACGAGCAGTACTTC. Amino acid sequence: CASTRPSSDEQYF.

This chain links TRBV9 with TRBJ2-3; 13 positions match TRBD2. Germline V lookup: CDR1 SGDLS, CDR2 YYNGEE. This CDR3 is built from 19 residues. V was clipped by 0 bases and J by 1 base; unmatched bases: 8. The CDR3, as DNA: TGTGCCAGCAGCGTAGGGCTGACTAGCGGGGGGCCGGGCACAGATACGCAGTATTTT. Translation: CASSVGLTSGGPGTDTQYF.

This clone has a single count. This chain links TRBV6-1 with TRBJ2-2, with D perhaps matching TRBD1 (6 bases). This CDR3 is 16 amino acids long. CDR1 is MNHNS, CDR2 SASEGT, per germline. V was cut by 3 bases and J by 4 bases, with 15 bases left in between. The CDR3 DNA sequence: TGTGCCAGCAGTGATCAAGGGGGAAGGGTCACCGGGGAGCTGTTTTTT. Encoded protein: CASSDQGGRVTGELFF.

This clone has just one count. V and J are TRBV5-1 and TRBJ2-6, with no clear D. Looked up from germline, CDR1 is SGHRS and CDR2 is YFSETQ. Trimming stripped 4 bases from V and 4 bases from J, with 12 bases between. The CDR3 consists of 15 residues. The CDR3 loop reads CASSPPGAGANVLTF. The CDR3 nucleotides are TGCGCCAGCAGCCCCCCCGGAGCCGGGGCCAACGTCCTGACTTTC.